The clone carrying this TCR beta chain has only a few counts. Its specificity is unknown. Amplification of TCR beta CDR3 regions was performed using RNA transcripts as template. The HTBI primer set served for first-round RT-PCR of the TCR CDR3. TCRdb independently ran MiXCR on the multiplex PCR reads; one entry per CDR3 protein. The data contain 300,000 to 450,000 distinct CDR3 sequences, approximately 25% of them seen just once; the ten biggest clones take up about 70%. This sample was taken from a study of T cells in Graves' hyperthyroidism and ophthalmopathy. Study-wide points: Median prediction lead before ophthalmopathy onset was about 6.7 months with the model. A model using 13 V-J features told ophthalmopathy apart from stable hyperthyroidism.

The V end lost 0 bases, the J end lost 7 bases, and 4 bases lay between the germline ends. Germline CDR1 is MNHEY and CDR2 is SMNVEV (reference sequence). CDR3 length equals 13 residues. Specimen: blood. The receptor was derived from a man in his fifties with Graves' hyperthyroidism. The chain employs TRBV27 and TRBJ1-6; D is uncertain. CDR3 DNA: TGTGCCAGCAGTTTATCCCTGAATTCACCCCTCCACTTT. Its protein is CASSLSLNSPLHF.